A selection of T cell receptor beta chains follows, all from one sample in a study of blood T cell repertoires in COVID-19. The table came from immunoSEQ multiplex PCR; TCRdb's copy has only in-frame clones and leaves some out. The profile shows over 65,000 clones, around four fifths of them singletons. The sample taken for sequencing was peripheral blood. The receptors derive from a man aged 80 or over with active or convalescent COVID-19. Both conserved end residues are part of each CDR3. Each record gives: D gene, V gene, clone size, J gene, CDR3 protein, CDR3 DNA. D genes are given only for firm matches. Size values are once, few and many counts, or a class for expanded clones, and some rows have none.

D: -; V: TRBV5-6; size: few; J: TRBJ2-3; CDR3: CASSPLRGRGSTDTQYF; DNA: TGTGCCAGCAGCCCCCTTCGGGGGCGGGGGAGCACAGATACGCAGTATTTT
D: TRBD1; V: TRBV6-5; size: -; J: TRBJ2-1; CDR3: CASRDRAGGDEQFF; DNA: TGTGCCAGCAGGGATCGGGCAGGGGGCGATGAGCAGTTCTTC
D: TRBD1; V: TRBV28; size: -; J: TRBJ1-2; CDR3: CASRSTGGSNYGYTF; DNA: TGTGCCAGCAGATCCACAGGGGGCAGTAACTATGGCTACACCTTC
D: -; V: TRBV5-1; size: -; J: TRBJ2-5; CDR3: CASSIYETQYF; DNA: TGCGCCAGCTCTATTTATGAGACCCAGTACTTC
D: TRBD2; V: TRBV12-3/TRBV12-4; size: -; J: TRBJ2-1; CDR3: CASSVRGDNEQFF; DNA: TGTGCCAGCAGCGTGCGGGGGGACAATGAGCAGTTCTTC
D: -; V: TRBV11-2; size: -; J: TRBJ1-1; CDR3: CASSLVGGYGTEAFF; DNA: TGTGCCAGCAGCTTAGTCGGGGGGTACGGGACTGAAGCTTTCTTT
D: -; V: TRBV6-5; size: few; J: TRBJ1-2; CDR3: CASAPRADYGYTF; DNA: TGTGCCAGCGCGCCCAGGGCTGACTATGGCTACACCTTC
D: TRBD2; V: TRBV6-2/TRBV6-3; size: -; J: TRBJ2-5; CDR3: CASSYPGLAGVVQYF; DNA: TGTGCCAGCAGTTATCCCGGACTAGCGGGAGTGGTTCAGTACTTC
D: -; V: TRBV5-6; size: -; J: TRBJ1-2; CDR3: CASRNRAPRAYGYTF; DNA: TGTGCCAGCAGGAACAGGGCGCCCCGCGCCTATGGCTACACCTTC
D: -; V: TRBV19; size: -; J: TRBJ2-1; CDR3: CASRAGGEQFF; DNA: TGTGCCAGTAGGGCCGGAGGTGAGCAGTTCTTC
D: -; V: TRBV10-1; size: -; J: TRBJ2-2; CDR3: CASSGGGHTGELFF; DNA: TGCGCCAGCAGTGGGGGGGGCCACACCGGGGAGCTGTTTTTT
D: -; V: TRBV20-1; size: -; J: TRBJ2-5; CDR3: CSASLGAETQYF; DNA: TGCAGTGCTAGTCTGGGGGCAGAGACCCAGTACTTC
D: TRBD1; V: TRBV18; size: -; J: TRBJ1-1; CDR3: CASSLGQGGSRAFF; DNA: TGTGCCAGCTCGTTGGGACAGGGGGGTTCTCGAGCTTTCTTT
D: -; V: TRBV9; size: -; J: TRBJ1-2; CDR3: CASSAQGDYGYTF; DNA: TGTGCCAGCAGCGCGCAGGGTGACTATGGCTACACCTTC
D: -; V: TRBV15; size: -; J: TRBJ2-3; CDR3: CATSRDRADTQYF; DNA: TGTGCCACCAGCAGAGATCGAGCAGATACGCAGTATTTT
D: -; V: TRBV15; size: -; J: TRBJ1-1; CDR3: CATSRGLAGGTEAFF; DNA: TGTGCCACCAGCAGAGGTCTCGCGGGGGGAACTGAAGCTTTCTTT
D: -; V: TRBV6-5; size: -; J: TRBJ1-1; CDR3: CASSYSGGPNTEAFF; DNA: TGTGCCAGCAGTTACTCGGGGGGGCCAAACACTGAAGCTTTCTTT
D: TRBD1; V: TRBV4-1; size: -; J: TRBJ1-4; CDR3: CASSQDPRTGGFYEKLFF; DNA: TGCGCCAGCAGCCAAGATCCCCGGACAGGGGGTTTTTATGAAAAACTGTTTTTT
D: TRBD1; V: TRBV14; size: -; J: TRBJ1-1; CDR3: CASSQDLNRGSEAFF; DNA: TGTGCCAGCAGCCAAGATTTGAACAGGGGTTCTGAAGCTTTCTTT
D: TRBD1; V: TRBV10-2; size: -; J: TRBJ1-6; CDR3: CASSLRGGTGGPGHSPLHF; DNA: TGCGCCAGCAGTCTGAGAGGCGGGACAGGGGGTCCTGGCCATTCACCCCTCCACTTT
D: -; V: TRBV19; size: -; J: TRBJ1-5; CDR3: CASSIVSYNQPQHF; DNA: TGTGCCAGTAGTATAGTGTCCTACAATCAGCCCCAGCATTTT
D: -; V: TRBV6-1; size: -; J: TRBJ1-5; CDR3: CASSERTVNQPQHF; DNA: TGTGCCAGCAGTGAAAGGACAGTCAATCAGCCCCAGCATTTT
D: -; V: TRBV7-2; size: -; J: TRBJ1-4; CDR3: CASSPDSAAGEKLFF; DNA: TGTGCCAGCAGTCCTGACAGCGCTGCGGGAGAAAAACTGTTTTTT
D: TRBD1; V: TRBV5-1; size: -; J: TRBJ2-1; CDR3: CASSVTGGEQFF; DNA: TGCGCCAGCAGCGTCACAGGGGGTGAGCAGTTCTTC
D: TRBD1; V: TRBV18; size: -; J: TRBJ2-2; CDR3: CASSPRGYGDTGELFF; DNA: TGTGCCAGCTCACCCAGGGGGTATGGTGACACCGGGGAGCTGTTTTTT